This T cell receptor (beta chain) is from a study of Ad26.COV2.S vaccination and SARS-CoV-2 variants (dated by TCRdb to 2020 to 2023). A note on the overall study: TCRbeta repertoire sequencing served as the tool for gauging how specific and how broad the SARS-CoV-2-reactive T cell receptors were following Ad26.COV2.S vaccination. The TCR-sequenced set comprised around 32 samples: about 19 Ad26.COV2.S vaccine recipients, 5 placebo recipients and 8 SARS-CoV-2 convalescent individuals.

TCRbeta CDR3 regions were sequenced with the immunoSEQ Assay. After extraction, genomic DNA underwent amplification by bias-controlled multiplex PCR, followed by high-throughput sequencing. In the paper's pipeline: To quantify the absolute abundance of each unique TCRbeta CDR3 region, sequences were collapsed and filtered. T cell fraction was estimated by normalizing TCRbeta template counts to usable DNA, with usable DNA measured through amplification of reference genes found in all nucleated cells. Repertoire TCRs were annotated as SARS-CoV-2-specific by exact matching of V gene, CDR3 amino acid sequence and J gene to a known reactive TCR set. The reference SARS-CoV-2 TCR set was obtained from MIRA and was filtered for enrichment in COVID-19-positive ImmuneCODE repertoires, whereby public or cross-reactive TCRs were removed. Based on the MIRA antigens, annotated TCRs were further analysed at the level of specific ORF or position within ORF. Breadth was defined as annotated unique rearrangements over total unique productive rearrangements; depth was the summed frequency of those rearrangements. Group comparisons of TCR breadth used two-sided Wilcoxon rank-sum tests. Held by TCRdb, this immuneACCESS table contains in-frame sequences only and omits some clones. Under half of the omission traces to an unresolved V gene where checked; the cause of the rest is unknown. V and J calls and clone size follow that table, whereas D and trimming were derived from the DNA. For this sample the table gives fewer than 150,000 clones, of which just over 85% were detected only once. Clones ranked in the top ten supply around 5% of the sample.

The count of this clone is one. It lacks a known antigen. Per-nucleotide qualities are absent, and no much larger clonotype sits a single base away. What the authors observed across the whole study: Vaccine and placebo recipients had similar non-spike TCR breadth, a finding consistent with the vaccine containing only spike. Compared with placebo recipients, Ad26.COV2.S recipients showed higher spike-specific TCR breadth (P = 0.0014). The authors noted that the TCR breadth and depth analyses may have underestimated total T cell responses. After vaccination, substantial breadth of spike-specific CD8+ and CD4+ T cell responses was reported.

The germline V gene sets CDR1 to SNHLY and CDR2 to FYNNEI. The junction shows trimming of 0 bases on V and 1 base on J, plus 10 bases between the germline ends. From its cysteine to its phenylalanine, the CDR3 spans 16 amino acids. Only the CDR3 DNA is retained, 48 bases long and in frame from the first base. The sample's time point, from its label and the paper: individuals recovered from natural SARS-CoV-2 infection. The chain is assembled from TRBV2 and TRBJ1-5; TRBD1 might be the D gene, on 6 matching bases. The sequence was collected from a human donor who had recovered from COVID-19. The sequencing here drew on peripheral blood, taken after recovery from COVID-19. The CDR3 corresponds to CASSEAPRGSNQPQHF. In nucleotides, the sequence is TGTGCCAGCAGTGAAGCGCCCAGGGGAAGCAATCAGCCCCAGCATTTT.